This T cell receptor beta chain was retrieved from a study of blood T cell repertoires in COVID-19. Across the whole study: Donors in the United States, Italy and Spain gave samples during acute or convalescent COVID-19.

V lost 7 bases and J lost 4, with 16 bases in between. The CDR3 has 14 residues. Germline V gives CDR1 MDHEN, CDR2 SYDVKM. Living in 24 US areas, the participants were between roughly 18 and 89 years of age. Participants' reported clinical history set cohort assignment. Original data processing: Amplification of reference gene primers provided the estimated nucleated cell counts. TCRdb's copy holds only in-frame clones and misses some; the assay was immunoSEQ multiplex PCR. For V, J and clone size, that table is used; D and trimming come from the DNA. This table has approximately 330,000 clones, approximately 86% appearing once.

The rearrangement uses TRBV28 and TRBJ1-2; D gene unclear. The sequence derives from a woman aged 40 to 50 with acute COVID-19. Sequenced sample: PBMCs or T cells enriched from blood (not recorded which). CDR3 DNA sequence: TGTGCCAGCACCGCGGGCACGGCGATCTATGGCTACACCTTC. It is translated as CASTAGTAIYGYTF.